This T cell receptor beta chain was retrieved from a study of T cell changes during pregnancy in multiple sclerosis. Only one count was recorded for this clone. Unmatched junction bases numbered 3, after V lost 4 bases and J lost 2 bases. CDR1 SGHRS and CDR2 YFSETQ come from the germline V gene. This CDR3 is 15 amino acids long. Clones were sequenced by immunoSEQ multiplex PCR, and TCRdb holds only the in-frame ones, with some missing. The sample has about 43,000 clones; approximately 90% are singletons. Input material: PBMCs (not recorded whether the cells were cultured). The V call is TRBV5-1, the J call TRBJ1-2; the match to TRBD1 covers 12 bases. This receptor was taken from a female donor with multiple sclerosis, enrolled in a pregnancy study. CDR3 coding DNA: TGCGCCAGCAGCGCCGGGACAGGGGGCAACTATGGCTACACCTTC. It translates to CASSAGTGGNYGYTF. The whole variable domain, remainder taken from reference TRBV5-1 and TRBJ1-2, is KAGVTQTPRYLIKTRGQQVTLSCSPISGHRSVSWYQQTPGQGLQFLFEYFSETQRNKGNFPGRFSGRQFSNSRSEMNVSTLELGDSALYLCASSAGTGGNYGYTFGSGTRLTVV.